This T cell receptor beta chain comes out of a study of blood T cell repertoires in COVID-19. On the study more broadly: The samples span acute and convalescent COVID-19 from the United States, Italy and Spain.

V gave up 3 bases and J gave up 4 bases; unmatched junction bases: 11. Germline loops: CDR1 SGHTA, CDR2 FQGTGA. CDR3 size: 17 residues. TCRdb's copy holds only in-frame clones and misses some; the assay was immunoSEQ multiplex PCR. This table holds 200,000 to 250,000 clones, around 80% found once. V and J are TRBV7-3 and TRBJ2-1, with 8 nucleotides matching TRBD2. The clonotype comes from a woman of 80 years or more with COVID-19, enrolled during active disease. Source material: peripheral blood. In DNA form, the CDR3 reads TGTGCCAGCAGCTTTACCACCGCTAGCGGGTCATACAATGAGCAGTTCTTC. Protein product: CASSFTTASGSYNEQFF.